This TCR beta chain was captured in a study of neurological immune-mediated disorders. General study points: HTLV-1-associated myelopathy led in TCR clonal expansion, while multiple sclerosis ranked lowest, below healthy controls.

V shed 5 bases, J shed 4 bases, and the junction held 10 bases outside the gene matches. Germline CDR1 DFQATT, CDR2 SNEGSKA (reference sequence). CDR3 length: 15 amino acids. With 10-nucleotide random UMIs, 5'RACE was used to make the cDNA. Sequencing runs each yielded over 190 million TCR-beta sequences from 15-18 subjects. TCRdb fed the 5' RACE reads into MiXCR, producing one record per CDR3 protein. The table shows about 58,000 distinct CDR3 sequences, with about 3.5% occurring only once. This clonotype was counted many times. Its specificity is not known. Sequencing was carried out using PBMCs. The sequence derives from a man under 40 with multiple sclerosis. The J gene is TRBJ2-5, the V gene TRBV20-1, with 10 nucleotides matching TRBD2. The CDR3 protein is CSAPLKRGGGETQYF. The CDR3 nucleotides are TGCAGTGCTCCACTTAAGCGGGGGGGAGGAGAGACCCAGTACTTC.